This T cell receptor (beta chain) was observed in a study of human T cells and chemical hapten exposure. This CDR3 has 13 amino acids. V lost 6 bases and J 8 bases, leaving 16 bases between the germline ends. Findings of the study overall: Donors in the study had alopecia, meaning their immune response may differ from healthy people's. Once DPC sensitization occurred, TCRs above 1 in 1000 frequency showed no change.

This clonotype appeared many times. What it binds is unknown. Time point specified: patch test 1, 2 weeks after DPC sensitization. As for treatment: therapeutic diphenylcyclopropenone sensitization with weekly scalp DPC. At every patch-test visit, blood was drawn before the patch test was applied. In the authors' methods: Per sample, the median was 95,638 TCRs, with values from roughly 23,000 to 640,000. Each CDR3 protein is one row after TCRdb ran MiXCR on the RACE reads. The V and J calls reflect TCRdb's pipeline rather than the authors' work. The sample carries around 380,000 distinct CDR3 sequences, roughly 4.8% recorded once.

The source of this sequence is a woman aged 50 to 65 with alopecia areata. Some clones in this sample may be carry-over from other donors' samples. The V and J genes are TRBV12-3 or TRBV12-4 and TRBJ1-1; D is possibly TRBD1 (5 bases). This specimen consisted of whole blood, obtained in connection with sensitization to the hapten diphenylcyclopropenone (DPC). CDR3 region: CASSTFGGPEAFF. DNA for the CDR3: TGTGCCAGCAGCACGTTCGGGGGACCAGAAGCTTTCTTT.